The 10 T cell receptor beta chains in this list originate from one sample, sequenced in a study of shared clonotypes between healthy human individuals. The method was immunoSEQ multiplex PCR; TCRdb's version includes in-frame clones alone and lacks a portion of them. The sample has around 330,000 clones, approximately 79% seen once. The material sequenced was memory CD4+ T cells sorted from blood. Subset meaning: CD45RA-negative fraction. These receptor sequences come from a man aged 25 to 40 in good health.

Here the CDR3 DNA reads TGTGCCATCAGTGAACAGGTTAGCAATCAGCCCCAGCATTTT. It specifies CAISEQVSNQPQHF. The chain is built from TRBV10-3 and TRBJ1-5; TRBD1 is a possible D gene (5 bases). V was cut by 3 bases and J by 0 bases, with 6 bases left in between. Germline V gene sequence: CDR1 ENHRY, CDR2 SYGVKD. CDR3 length: 14 residues.

This clone was observed a few times. V and J are TRBV5-1 and TRBJ2-7; D tentatively reads TRBD1 or TRBD2 (5 bases each). CDR1 and CDR2 from the germline V gene are SGHRS and YFSETQ. The CDR3 contains 15 residues. The V end lost 3 bases, the J end lost 2 bases, and 15 bases lay between the germline ends. The CDR3 DNA sequence: TGCGCCAGCAGCTCGCTCACCGGGACCACCTACGAGCAGTACTTC. It yields the protein CASSSLTGTTYEQYF.

The V and J genes are TRBV29-1 and TRBJ2-1; TRBD2 matches 8 bases. Looked up from germline, CDR1 is SQVTM and CDR2 is ANQGSEA. This CDR3 comprises 13 residues. The ends lost 7 bases at V and 4 bases at J; junction bases unmatched: 6. The CDR3 is CSAPGLGYNEQFF. CDR3 sequence (DNA): TGCAGCGCCCCGGGACTAGGGTACAATGAGCAGTTCTTC.

This clone was seen ten or more times. Other DNA sequences in this specimen translate into the identical CDR3. The chain employs TRBV2 and TRBJ1-1, with D possibly TRBD1 on 6 matching bases. The V gene's germline CDR1 is SNHLY and CDR2 FYNNEI. V lost 4 bases, J lost 4 bases, and 10 bases lay in between. CDR3 length equals 13 residues. CDR3 region: CASSGGAGTEAFF. The CDR3, as DNA: TGTGCCAGCAGTGGGGGGGCGGGCACTGAAGCTTTCTTT.

The chain is built from TRBV7-3 and TRBJ1-1, with 8 bases that match TRBD1. The CDR3 length is 16 residues. Germline V gene lookup returns CDR1 SGHTA and CDR2 FQGTGA. V gave up 0 bases and J gave up 5 bases; unmatched junction bases: 8. The CDR3 reads CASSLTVSGGWTEAFF. CDR3 DNA sequence: TGTGCCAGCAGCTTAACGGTGTCAGGGGGCTGGACTGAAGCTTTCTTT.

This chain uses TRBV5-5 with TRBJ2-5, with 12 bases lining up with TRBD2. Per germline, CDR1 SGHKS and CDR2 YYEKEE (reference sequence). CDR3 length equals 15 residues. J lost 2 bases, V lost 5 bases, and 4 bases had no gene match. CDR3 sequence reads: CASSLTSGRQETQYF. The CDR3 DNA reads TGTGCCAGCAGTCTGACTAGCGGGAGACAAGAGACCCAGTACTTC.

The rearrangement uses TRBV7-9 and TRBJ1-2, with a tentative D call TRBD1 (6 bases). Trimming removed 4 bases from V and 0 bases from J, with 18 bases in between. Germline CDR1 is SEHNR and CDR2 is FQNEAQ (reference sequence). The CDR3 is 17 residues long. The chain's CDR3 is CASSWVAGQITNYGYTF. In DNA, the CDR3 is TGTGCCAGCAGCTGGGTCGCTGGACAGATTACTAACTATGGCTACACCTTC.

The chain employs TRBV18 and TRBJ2-7; D may correspond to TRBD1 or TRBD2 (5 bases each). Germline V gene data show CDR1 as KGHSH and CDR2 as LQKENI. The CDR3 has 14 residues. V lost 0 bases to trimming and J lost 7 bases, with 13 bases between them. The CDR3: CASSPPGRPGEQYF. The DNA for the CDR3 is TGTGCCAGCTCACCACCGGGACGCCCCGGAGAGCAGTACTTC.

J is TRBJ2-5 and V is TRBV6-6; the D is unclear. This CDR3 is built from 14 residues. Germline assignment: CDR1 MNHNY and CDR2 SVGAGI (reference sequence). V was trimmed by 0 bases and J by 4 bases, leaving 9 bases between them. CDR3 bases: TGTGCCAGCAGTTACTCGGTAGTTGGAGAGACCCAGTACTTC. Translated: CASSYSVVGETQYF.

This chain connects TRBV7-3 to TRBJ2-1, with 7 bases identical to TRBD2. This CDR3 has 14 amino acids. V trimming: 4 bases; J trimming: 2 bases; junction bases outside the gene matches: 2. Germline CDR1 and CDR2: SGHTA and FQGTGA. Here the CDR3 DNA reads TGTGCCAGCAGCTCTAGCGGAACCTACAATGAGCAGTTCTTC. This codes for CASSSSGTYNEQFF.